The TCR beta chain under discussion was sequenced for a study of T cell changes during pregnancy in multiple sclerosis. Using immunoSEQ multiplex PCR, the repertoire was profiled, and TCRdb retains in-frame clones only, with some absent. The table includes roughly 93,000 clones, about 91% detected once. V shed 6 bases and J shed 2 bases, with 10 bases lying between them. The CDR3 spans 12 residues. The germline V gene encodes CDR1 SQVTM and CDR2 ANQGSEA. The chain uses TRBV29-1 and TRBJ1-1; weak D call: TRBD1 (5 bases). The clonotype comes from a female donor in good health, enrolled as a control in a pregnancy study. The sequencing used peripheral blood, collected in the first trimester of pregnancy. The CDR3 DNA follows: TGCAGCGTAAGGGGTCAAAACACTGAAGCTTTCTTT. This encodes CSVRGQNTEAFF.